This TCR beta chain derives from a study of T cells in Graves' hyperthyroidism and ophthalmopathy. Study-wide points: Ophthalmopathy was separated from stable hyperthyroidism by a 13 V-J model.

Amplification of TCR beta CDR3 regions used RNA as the template. The primer set for the first-round RT-PCR of the TCR CDR3 was HTBI. Each CDR3 protein is one row after TCRdb ran MiXCR on the multiplex PCR reads. Of roughly 250,000 distinct CDR3 sequences listed, 20% to 25% are singletons. Ophthalmopathy cases scored 3 or more on the Clinical Activity Score and 4 or more on NOSPECS grade, with duration below 3 months. Lactation, pregnancy, other autoimmune disease or uncontrolled infection excluded patients. On the basis of clinical symptoms, serum thyroxine and TRAb, thyroid ultrasound and orbital computed tomography, diagnoses were made. On this clonotype: No antigen is known for it.

The sequence was collected from a man aged 30 to 39 with Graves' ophthalmopathy. The sequenced sample consisted of blood.

CDR3 loop: CASRWELGEKLFF. The CDR3 DNA follows: TGTGCCAGCAGGTGGGAACTGGGCGAAAAACTGTTTTTT. The rearrangement uses TRBV2 and TRBJ1-4, with D unresolved. Germline V lookup: CDR1 SNHLY, CDR2 FYNNEI. This CDR3 comprises 13 residues. V was shortened by 6 bases and J by 8 bases, with 13 bases between the two germline ends.